A selection of T cell receptor beta chains follows, all from one sample in a study of beta chain features in type 1 diabetes. Clones were sequenced by immunoSEQ multiplex PCR, and TCRdb holds only the in-frame ones, with some missing. The sample has 500,000 to 800,000 clones, around 12% seen once. Sequencing was done on a sample of naive CD4+ T cells from blood. These receptors were taken from a man younger than 40 with type 1 diabetes. CDR3s include the opening cysteine and the closing phenylalanine or tryptophan. D genes are given only for firm matches. Clone size is given for some rows only: seen once, a few or many times, or a class if the clone is expanded.

j_gene | abundance | v_gene | d_gene | CDR3nt | CDR3aa
TRBJ1-6 | few | TRBV15 | TRBD1 | TGTGCCACCAGCAGCCCCACCGGGACAGTCAATTCACCCCTCCACTTT | CATSSPTGTVNSPLHF
TRBJ2-6 | . | TRBV25-1 | . | TGTGCCAGCAGTGCCCCAGGGGTCGGGGCCAACGTCCTGACTTTC | CASSAPGVGANVLTF
TRBJ1-4 | . | TRBV4-3 | . | TGCGCCAGCAGCCATGAAACAGGGCAATATGGAAAACTGTTTTTT | CASSHETGQYGKLFF
TRBJ2-7 | few | TRBV7-9 | . | TGTGCCAGCAGCTTTGGGAGAGAGCAGTACTTC | CASSFGREQYF
TRBJ2-2 | . | TRBV6-5 | . | TGTGCCAGCAGAGTCTCCGGGGAGCTGTTTTTT | CASRVSGELFF
TRBJ1-2 | . | TRBV7-3 | . | TGTGCCAGCAGCCCCCAGGGATCCGACTATGGCTACACCTTC | CASSPQGSDYGYTF
TRBJ1-6 | . | TRBV6-6 | TRBD1 | TGTGCCAGCAGTTCAGGGGGCCAGAATTCACCCCTCCACTTT | CASSSGGQNSPLHF
TRBJ2-3 | few | TRBV2 | . | TGTGCCAGCAGAGCACGAGGGACCTCAGATACGCAGTATTTT | CASRARGTSDTQYF
TRBJ2-3 | . | TRBV2 | TRBD1 | TGTGCCCGGCGGACAGGGGGCGTAAGGGATACGCAGTATTTT | CARRTGGVRDTQYF
TRBJ1-3 | . | TRBV6-1 | . | TGTGCCAGCAGTGAAGCGCATAGTGGGACACTTGGAAACACCATATATTTT | CASSEAHSGTLGNTIYF
TRBJ1-4 | . | TRBV4-1 | . | TGCGCCAGCAGCCAAGTCGGGGCGGCTACGGAGGAACTGTTTTTT | CASSQVGAATEELFF
TRBJ1-1 | . | TRBV7-9 | TRBD1 | TGTGCCAGCAGCTCCAACGGTGGGTGGACAGGCCTGAACACTGAAGCTTTCTTT | CASSSNGGWTGLNTEAFF
TRBJ2-5 | few | TRBV9 | . | TGTGCCAGCAGCGTAACGGGACAACAAGAGACCCAGTACTTC | CASSVTGQQETQYF
TRBJ2-3 | few | TRBV28 | . | TGTGCCAGCAGTTTAGCTCGGCTAAGCACAGATACGCAGTATTTT | CASSLARLSTDTQYF
TRBJ1-2 | few | TRBV2 | . | TGTGCCAGCAGGGAGTCCTCCACTAACTATGGCTACACCTTC | CASRESSTNYGYTF
TRBJ2-6 | . | TRBV4-1 | . | TGCGCCAGCAGCCAAGAAACCTCTGGGGCCAACGTCCTGACTTTC | CASSQETSGANVLTF
TRBJ2-7 | . | TRBV7-2 | . | TGTGCCAGCAGCTTAGGGCCCTCCTACGAGCAGTACTTC | CASSLGPSYEQYF
TRBJ1-2 | . | TRBV7-2 | . | TGTGCCAGCAGCTCGGACAGAGGCTACACCTTC | CASSSDRGYTF
TRBJ2-3 | few | TRBV2 | TRBD2 | TGTGCCAGCAGTGGGGCGTGGAGCGGGGGAGAAGATACGCAGTATTTT | CASSGAWSGGEDTQYF
TRBJ1-6 | few | TRBV28 | . | TGTGCCAGCAGTCCTCTGGGAGGCTCAGGGAATTCACCCCTCCACTTT | CASSPLGGSGNSPLHF
TRBJ2-7 | few | TRBV10-2 | . | TGCGCCAGCATCTCGGGTGGGATCGACTACGAGCAGTACTTC | CASISGGIDYEQYF
TRBJ2-1 | . | TRBV27 | . | TGTGCCAGCAGTTCGGGTCTGCCTAACTCCTACAATGAGCAGTTCTTC | CASSSGLPNSYNEQFF
TRBJ1-1 | few | TRBV7-2 | . | TGTGCCAGCAGCTTCGGTAATCTTATAGTTGGCACTGAAGCTTTCTTT | CASSFGNLIVGTEAFF
TRBJ2-7 | few | TRBV2 | . | TGTGCCAGCAGTGGCGGGTGGAGCTCCTACGAGCAGTACTTC | CASSGGWSSYEQYF
TRBJ1-2 | . | TRBV5-1 | . | TGCGCCAGCAGCTTCGAGGAACCCTCTGACTATGGCTACACCTTC | CASSFEEPSDYGYTF
TRBJ2-5 | few | TRBV29-1 | TRBD1 | TGCAGCGTGGGGGACAGCCAAGAGACCCAGTACTTC | CSVGDSQETQYF
TRBJ1-5 | . | TRBV6-6 | TRBD1 | TGTGCCAGCAGTCCGACAGGGGTTGGCAATCAGCCCCAGCATTTT | CASSPTGVGNQPQHF
TRBJ2-6 | . | TRBV5-1 | . | TGCGCCAGCAGTTCTTGGTCTGGGGCCAACGTCCTGACTTTC | CASSSWSGANVLTF
TRBJ2-3 | few | TRBV25-1 | . | TGTGCCAGCAGTGAACACGGGGGTAACCGGTTTAAGACAGATACGCAGTATTTT | CASSEHGGNRFKTDTQYF
TRBJ2-2 | . | TRBV7-2 | . | TGTGCCAGCAGCTTATTCCCCACCGGGGAGCTGTTTTTT | CASSLFPTGELFF
TRBJ2-1 | . | TRBV5-1 | . | TGCGCCAGCAGCTTGGCCGGGGGACCAAGCTCCTACAATGAGCAGTTCTTC | CASSLAGGPSSYNEQFF
TRBJ1-2 | . | TRBV6-1 | . | TGTGCCAGCGGGGGGACTTACTATGGCTACACCTTC | CASGGTYYGYTF
TRBJ1-5 | . | TRBV7-2 | TRBD1 | TGTGCCAGCAGCTTAGCTCAGGGGGCAGGGCAGCCCCAGCATTTT | CASSLAQGAGQPQHF
TRBJ2-7 | . | TRBV29-1 | TRBD1 | TGCAGCGTTTCGGGACAGCTAACCTACGAGCAGTACTTC | CSVSGQLTYEQYF
TRBJ2-6 | few | TRBV29-1 | . | TGCAGCGTTCGGACATTGGGCTCTGGGGCCAACGTCCTGACTTTC | CSVRTLGSGANVLTF